The present T cell receptor (beta chain) was sequenced within a study of T cell responses to AZD1222 COVID-19 vaccine. Study observations and caveats: All repertoire sampling was performed exclusively after the peak T cell response. Two AZD1222 administrations were followed by greater Spike-specific TCR breadth and depth.

Assay: immunoSEQ multiplex PCR; the TCRdb copy retains only in-frame clones and omits some. The sample includes 100,000 to 120,000 clones, 88% of them seen just once. Germline loops: CDR1 MDHEN, CDR2 SYDVKM. This CDR3 is built from 12 residues. After removal of 7 bases from V and 2 bases from J, the junction contained 1 base not matched to a gene. In the case of this clone: Its matching antigen is unknown.

This TCR came from an adult in good health. The specimen was peripheral blood, collected on day 0 of AZD1222 vaccination. This rearrangement joins TRBV28 to TRBJ2-7, with 8 bases fitting TRBD1. The CDR3 loop reads CASMGQAYEQYF. Written as DNA, the CDR3 is TGTGCCAGCATGGGACAGGCCTACGAGCAGTACTTC. The full variable domain, in which reference TRBV28 and TRBJ2-7 provide the parts outside the CDR3, is DVKVTQSSRYLVKRTGEKVFLECVQDMDHENMFWYRQDPGLGLRLIYFSYDVKMKEKGDIPEGYSVSREKKERFSLILESASTNQTSMYLCASMGQAYEQYFGPGTRLTVT.